Shown below are 3 T cell receptor beta chains from a single sample sequenced in a study of T cells in women clearing cervical HPV infection. Repertoires were generated with immunoSEQ multiplex PCR, while TCRdb's copy carries only in-frame clones and drops some. The table gives 30,000 to 50,000 clones; the top ten clones make up around 5% of it. Specimen: blood buffy coat. The receptors derive from a woman between 18 and 69 years old with a cervical HPV16 infection that either progressed to CIN3+ or cleared (not recorded which).

For this clone: The read ends 3 residues shy of where the CDR3 ends; the end is completed using the germline J gene. The rearrangement links TRBV19 to TRBJ1-2; TRBD1 matches 8 bases. V was pared by 3 bases and J by 6 bases, with 3 bases of the junction left unmatched. This CDR3 region has 13 residues. Germline CDR1 reads LNHDA; CDR2 reads SQIVND (reference sequence). The CDR3 bases that were read are TGTGCCAGTAGTATCACAGGGGGAAATGGC. It yields the protein CASSITGGNG. The entire CDR3 is CASSITGGNGYTF.

Points on this clone: The sequence runs out 3 residues before the end of the CDR3; the remainder is reconstructed from the germline J gene. The chain recombines TRBV12-3 or TRBV12-4 with TRBJ1-2; possible D gene TRBD1, 6 bases. Trimming removed 6 bases at V and 2 bases at J, with 13 bases between. The CDR3 totals 14 residues. Partial CDR3 DNA: TGTGCCAGCAGCCTGACAGGACCGAACTATGGC. Protein product: CASSLTGPNYG. The whole CDR3 reads CASSLTGPNYGYTF.

Points on this clone: The sequence runs out 3 residues before the end of the CDR3; the remainder is reconstructed from the germline J gene. The chain combines TRBV13 with TRBJ1-4; 9 nucleotides align to TRBD1. The junction had 10 bases not matched to a gene; V was cut back by 7 bases and J by 4 bases. Germline-derived CDR1 and CDR2 are PRHDT and FYEKMQ (reference sequence). This CDR3 has 16 residues. Partial CDR3 DNA: TGTGCCAGCAACTCCACCGGGACAGGGATTAATGAAAAA. It is translated as CASNSTGTGINEK. From start to end, the CDR3 is CASNSTGTGINEKLFF.